This record concerns one T cell receptor (beta chain) sequence. This sample is part of a study of beta chain features in type 1 diabetes. A CD45RO/CCR7/CD25/CD127/CD95/CD27 panel sorted naive, central memory, regulatory and stem cell-like memory CD4+ cells. Looked up from germline, CDR1 is GTSNPN and CDR2 is SVGIG (reference sequence). V lost 1 base, J lost 5 bases, and 14 bases lay in between. There are 14 residues in the CDR3. The study reverse transcribed the entire isolated RNA, so it sequenced expressed TCRB transcripts. Generated by immunoSEQ multiplex PCR, the TCRdb table keeps only in-frame clones and is missing some. The table has around 350,000 clones, 10% to 15% seen once.

The TCR sequence derives from a man aged 18 to 29 in good health. Sequenced sample: naive CD4+ T cells from blood. The rearrangement joins TRBV30 to TRBJ2-5, with D possibly matching TRBD1 (6 bases). The CDR3 DNA sequence: TGTGCCTGGAGTGGACAGGCCGCGTGGGAGACCCAGTACTTC. This codes for CAWSGQAAWETQYF.